These T cell receptor beta chains were read from a single sample in a study of early T cells in non-severe SARS-CoV-2 infection. TCRdb redid the calling of the 5' RACE reads with MiXCR, one entry per CDR3 protein. The data contain tens of thousands of distinct CDR3 sequences, more than 12% of them singletons. The source material was whole blood, sampled at baseline. The source of these receptors is an adult who was a healthcare worker with PCR-confirmed SARS-CoV-2 infection or an uninfected control (not recorded which). Each CDR3 is given with its conserved first and last residue. Fields, in order: D gene, V gene, J gene, clone size, CDR3 protein, CDR3 DNA. The D gene is left open where the match is weak. Clone size is not always given. Where it is, it says once, few, many or a class for expanded clones.

>-|TRBV6-1|TRBJ1-2|many
CASTESAVTNYGYTF
TGTGCCAGCACCGAATCCGCGGTGACTAACTATGGCTACACCTTC
>-|TRBV6-1|TRBJ2-4|few
CASSERTGWDIQYF
TGTGCCAGCAGTGAGCGTACAGGGTGGGACATTCAGTACTTC
>TRBD1|TRBV11-1|TRBJ2-1|-
CASSSSRDRGYNEQFF
TGTGCCAGCAGCTCCAGCCGGGACAGGGGTTACAATGAGCAGTTCTTC
>TRBD1|TRBV29-1|TRBJ2-7|-
CSVESTGTYCEQYF
TGCAGCGTCGAATCGACAGGGACCTACTGCGAGCAGTACTTC
>-|TRBV12-3/TRBV12-4|TRBJ2-2|once
CATTFGNTGELFF
TGTGCCACCACCTTCGGAAACACCGGGGAGCTGTTTTTT
>-|TRBV28|TRBJ1-2|-
CASREQGSYGYTF
TGTGCCAGCAGGGAGCAGGGTAGCTATGGCTACACCTTC
>-|TRBV7-3|TRBJ2-5|many
CASSPHRDQETQYF
TGTGCCAGCAGCCCACATAGGGACCAAGAGACCCAGTACTTC
>-|TRBV16|TRBJ1-6|few
CASSQRRQLYNSPLHF
TGTGCCAGCAGCCAAAGAAGGCAGCTTTATAATTCACCCCTCCACTTT
>-|TRBV7-2|TRBJ2-3|once
CASSPRQLSSTDTQYF
TGTGCCAGCAGCCCCCGACAGCTTTCTAGCACAGATACGCAGTATTTT
>TRBD2|TRBV3-1|TRBJ2-3|-
CASSSTWGGEDTQYF
TGTGCCAGCAGTTCCACTTGGGGGGGAGAAGATACGCAGTATTTT
>-|TRBV10-3|TRBJ2-3|-
CAISEANPSTDTQYF
TGTGCCATCAGTGAGGCGAACCCTAGCACAGATACGCAGTATTTT
>-|TRBV7-9|TRBJ2-7|few
CASSSMDGYEQYF
TGTGCCAGCAGCTCAATGGATGGCTACGAGCAGTACTTC
>-|TRBV7-3|TRBJ2-3|many
CASSLGRDTQYF
TGTGCCAGCAGCTTAGGAAGAGATACGCAGTATTTT
>TRBD2|TRBV10-2|TRBJ2-5|few
CASSESKGGRAGETQYF
TGCGCCAGCAGTGAGTCGAAAGGCGGGAGGGCCGGGGAGACCCAGTACTTC
>TRBD1|TRBV6-6|TRBJ1-2|few
CASSKGTGSEEGYGYTF
TGTGCCAGCAGTAAAGGGACAGGTAGCGAAGAGGGCTATGGCTACACCTTC
>TRBD1|TRBV7-2|TRBJ2-1|-
CASSPSDRYNEQFF
TGTGCCAGCAGCCCATCGGACAGGTACAATGAGCAGTTCTTC
>-|TRBV7-2|TRBJ2-3|-
CASSLAQGNTQYF
TGTGCCAGCAGCTTAGCACAGGGCAACACGCAGTATTTT
>-|TRBV20-1|TRBJ2-1|-
CSARGRYNEQFF
TGCAGTGCTAGAGGGAGGTATAATGAGCAGTTCTTC
>TRBD2|TRBV4-1|TRBJ2-3|few
CASRWGAGGQSDTQYF
TGCGCCAGCAGATGGGGGGCGGGAGGGCAATCAGATACGCAGTATTTT
>-|TRBV27|TRBJ1-4|-
CASNSLRGEKLFF
TGTGCCAGCAATAGCCTTCGGGGTGAAAAACTGTTTTTT
>-|TRBV18|TRBJ2-5|-
CASSPPGVETQYF
TGTGCCAGCTCACCTCCGGGGGTCGAGACCCAGTACTTC
>-|TRBV5-6|TRBJ2-7|few
CASSWAQISEQYF
TGTGCCAGCAGCTGGGCACAAATAAGCGAGCAGTACTTC
>TRBD1|TRBV6-5|TRBJ1-5|few
CASSSIPGQGSQPQHF
TGTGCCAGCAGTTCCATTCCCGGACAGGGGAGTCAGCCCCAGCATTTT
>TRBD1|TRBV4-1|TRBJ1-1|-
CASSQTGTGPFVTEAFF
TGCGCCAGCAGCCAAACCGGGACAGGGCCGTTCGTAACTGAAGCTTTCTTT
>TRBD2|TRBV5-6|TRBJ2-4|-
CASSLERGTSGSLAKNIQYF
TGTGCCAGCAGCTTGGAAAGGGGGACTAGCGGGAGTTTAGCCAAAAACATTCAGTACTTC
>-|TRBV12-3/TRBV12-4|TRBJ2-1|few
CASSLIGLRNEQFF
TGTGCCAGCAGTTTAATCGGGCTGAGGAATGAGCAGTTCTTC
>-|TRBV6-2/TRBV6-3|TRBJ2-3|-
CASSYRESTDTQYF
TGTGCCAGCAGTTACCGGGAGAGCACAGATACGCAGTATTTT
>TRBD2|TRBV20-1|TRBJ2-7|few
CSASSAGPTYEQYF
TGCAGTGCTTCGTCAGCGGGACCTACCTACGAGCAGTACTTC
>TRBD1|TRBV12-3/TRBV12-4|TRBJ2-3|few
CASSPTSQGATDTQYF
TGTGCCAGCAGTCCCACCTCACAGGGGGCGACAGATACGCAGTATTTT
>TRBD2|TRBV6-5|TRBJ2-7|-
CASSYGLAGGLEVPYEQYF
TGTGCCAGCAGTTACGGACTAGCGGGAGGGCTAGAGGTGCCCTACGAGCAGTACTTC
>TRBD1|TRBV28|TRBJ2-7|few
CASSTMGQGNYEQYF
TGTGCCAGCAGTACTATGGGACAGGGGAACTACGAGCAGTACTTC
>-|TRBV18|TRBJ2-2|few
CASSLTMTSYTGELFF
TGTGCCAGCTCCCTAACGATGACAAGTTACACCGGGGAGCTGTTTTTT
>TRBD1|TRBV13|TRBJ1-4|few
CASSWTGREKLFF
TGTGCCAGCAGCTGGACAGGGCGGGAAAAACTGTTTTTT
>-|TRBV12-3/TRBV12-4|TRBJ2-5|-
CASTIMETQYF
TGTGCCAGCACCATTATGGAGACCCAGTACTTC
>TRBD1|TRBV6-4|TRBJ2-5|few
CASSDQPFGQGLYF
TGTGCCAGCAGTGACCAGCCTTTTGGACAGGGTCTGTACTTC
>-|TRBV3-1|TRBJ2-1|-
CASSQKGLAGYNEQFF
TGTGCCAGCAGCCAAAAGGGGCTAGCTGGGTACAATGAGCAGTTCTTC
>TRBD1|TRBV28|TRBJ1-4|-
CASSGGQGAWEKLFF
TGTGCCAGCAGTGGGGGACAGGGGGCTTGGGAAAAACTGTTTTTT
>TRBD2|TRBV19|TRBJ2-1|medium-sized
CASSPSGGGDEQFF
TGTGCCAGTAGCCCTAGCGGGGGTGGGGATGAGCAGTTCTTC
>-|TRBV4-1|TRBJ2-7|-
CASSQKTSSYEQYF
TGCGCCAGCAGCCAAAAGACAAGTTCCTACGAGCAGTACTTC
>-|TRBV12-3/TRBV12-4|TRBJ1-1|-
CASSFLVYTEAFF
TGTGCCAGCAGTTTTCTGGTTTACACTGAAGCTTTCTTT
>-|TRBV12-3/TRBV12-4|TRBJ2-2|few
CASCRRQNTGELFF
TGTGCCAGTTGCCGGAGGCAGAACACCGGGGAGCTGTTTTTT
>-|TRBV29-1|TRBJ1-1|few
CSVRRQFRDTEAFF
TGCAGCGTCCGAAGACAGTTTCGGGACACTGAAGCTTTCTTT
>-|TRBV3-1|TRBJ1-1|-
CASSQGLREVFF
TGTGCCAGCAGCCAAGGACTTCGTGAGGTTTTCTTT
>-|TRBV10-1|TRBJ2-5|few
CASSAEGVKTQYF
TGCGCCAGCAGTGCGGAGGGGGTGAAGACCCAGTACTTC
>-|TRBV6-1|TRBJ1-6|few
CASGITAVDSPLHF
TGTGCCAGCGGAATTACGGCGGTTGATTCACCCCTCCACTTT
>-|TRBV28|TRBJ2-1|few
CASSLPPAGKVHNEQFF
TGTGCCAGCAGCCTACCCCCGGCAGGGAAAGTCCACAATGAGCAGTTCTTC
>-|TRBV6-1|TRBJ2-5|-
CASRSRGSQETQYF
TGTGCCAGCAGATCTAGGGGTTCCCAAGAGACCCAGTACTTC
>-|TRBV3-1|TRBJ1-3|few
CASSLLGGNTIYF
TGTGCCAGCAGCCTCCTAGGTGGAAACACCATATATTTT
>-|TRBV12-3/TRBV12-4|TRBJ1-1|many
CASSFEGGGTEAFF
TGTGCCAGCAGTTTCGAGGGAGGCGGCACTGAAGCTTTCTTT
>TRBD1|TRBV15|TRBJ2-4|-
CATSRGPGQLSIEYF
TGTGCCACCAGCAGAGGTCCGGGACAGCTCAGTATTGAGTACTTC
>TRBD2|TRBV10-3|TRBJ2-3|-
CAIAGGTDTQYF
TGTGCCATAGCGGGGGGCACAGATACGCAGTATTTT
>-|TRBV6-5|TRBJ1-1|few
CASKGPTEAFF
TGTGCCAGCAAAGGACCAACTGAAGCTTTCTTT
>TRBD2|TRBV7-3|TRBJ2-1|-
CASSPPASGRINEQFF
TGTGCCAGCAGCCCCCCCGCTAGCGGGAGGATAAATGAGCAGTTCTTC
>TRBD1|TRBV16|TRBJ2-5|many
CASIPPGQTQETQYF
TGTGCCAGCATCCCCCCGGGACAGACACAAGAGACCCAGTACTTC
>-|TRBV6-5|TRBJ1-6|-
CASSYGEGSTPLHF
TGTGCCAGCAGTTACGGGGAGGGGTCCACACCCCTCCACTTT